The 18 T cell receptor beta chains below come from one sample, sequenced in a study of blood T cell repertoires in COVID-19. Sequenced by immunoSEQ multiplex PCR; TCRdb stores in-frame clones only, minus some. The sample consists of about 100,000 clones, about 90% of them appearing once. Material: peripheral blood. The receptors shown here come from a young man in a cohort sampled during active COVID-19.

The gene calls are TRBV23-1 and TRBJ1-4; 8 bases agree with TRBD1. TRBV23-1 is reported as an ORF; its role is uncertain. The CDR3 covers 15 residues. V trimming: 8 bases; J trimming: 7 bases; junction bases outside the gene matches: 12. CDR3 DNA sequence: TGCGCCAGCTTGCCACCGGGACAGGCCATTGAAAAACTGTTTTTT. It specifies CASLPPGQAIEKLFF.

The chain uses TRBV19 and TRBJ1-5; D is possibly TRBD1 (5 bases). Germline V gene lookup returns CDR1 LNHDA and CDR2 SQIVND (reference sequence). This CDR3 spans 13 amino acids. V was clipped by 4 bases and J by 5 bases, with 9 bases between them. The CDR3 DNA follows: TGTGCCAGTAGTAGGGGCAGGGATCAGCCCCAGCATTTT. Translation: CASSRGRDQPQHF.

V and J are TRBV19 and TRBJ1-2, with 7 bases that match TRBD1. The V and J ends lost 7 bases and 7 bases, in that order; junction bases with no gene match: 9. CDR1 and CDR2 (germline): LNHDA, SQIVND (reference sequence). There are 13 residues in the CDR3. The CDR3 DNA reads as TGTGCCAGTATTTCGAACAGGGGAGGTGGCTACACCTTC. It codes for CASISNRGGGYTF.

V usage is TRBV4-1 and J usage is TRBJ2-2, with a weak D call TRBD1 (6 bases). Germline CDR1 reads MGHRA; CDR2 reads YSYEKL. Trimming stripped 4 bases from V and 4 bases from J, with 10 bases between. This CDR3 region has 14 residues. This chain's CDR3 is CASSPRDTTGELFF. The CDR3 nucleotides are TGCGCCAGCAGCCCCCGGGACACCACCGGGGAGCTGTTTTTT.

This chain joins TRBV6-5 and TRBJ1-1; TRBD1 is a possible D gene (6 bases). Germline V CDR1 and CDR2: MNHEY, SVGAGI. Trimming cost V 6 bases and J 4 bases, with 15 bases left between them. This CDR3 has 14 amino acids. The CDR3 bases are TGTGCCAGCAGAAACAGGGCCCAGGGCACTGAAGCTTTCTTT. Its protein product is CASRNRAQGTEAFF.

This chain connects TRBV19 to TRBJ2-1; the match to TRBD1 covers 9 bases. The CDR3 consists of 13 residues. Germline trimming cut 6 bases from V and 6 bases from J; bases unmatched to any gene: 3. Germline values: CDR1 LNHDA, CDR2 SQIVND (reference sequence). CDR3 protein: CASSTTGGNEQFF. In nucleotides, the CDR3 is TGTGCCAGTAGCACGACAGGGGGCAATGAGCAGTTCTTC.

CDR3 residues: CASTDRGRYNEQFF. CDR3 nucleotides: TGTGCCAGTACGGACAGGGGACGCTACAATGAGCAGTTCTTC. V and J are TRBV19 and TRBJ2-1; 9 bases are a match to TRBD1. This CDR3 spans 14 amino acids. Germline-derived CDR1 and CDR2 are LNHDA and SQIVND (reference sequence). With 7 bases clipped from V and 3 bases from J, the junction kept 4 bases outside the gene matches. The variable domain in full, completed from reference TRBV19 and TRBJ2-1, reads DGGITQSPKYLFRKEGQNVTLSCEQNLNHDAMYWYRQDPGQGLRLIYYSQIVNDFQKGDIAEGYSVSREKKESFPLTVTSAQKNPTAFYLCASTDRGRYNEQFFGPGTRLTVL.

The chain combines TRBV10-1 with TRBJ2-3; D is perhaps TRBD1 (6 bases). V was shortened by 0 bases and J by 4 bases, with 8 bases between the two germline ends. The CDR3 totals 14 residues. The V gene's germline CDR1 is WNHNN and CDR2 SYGVQD (reference sequence). The CDR3 loop reads CASSESQGPDTQYF. In DNA form, the CDR3 reads TGCGCCAGCAGTGAGTCGCAGGGGCCAGATACGCAGTATTTT.

This clone was observed once. The genes are TRBV9 and TRBJ2-3; 8 nucleotides line up with TRBD2. The ends lost 2 bases at V and 6 bases at J; junction bases unmatched: 17. The CDR3 extends over 18 amino acids. Germline CDR1 reads SGDLS; CDR2 reads YYNGEE. CDR3 coding DNA: TGTGCCAGCAGCGTCAGGCCCATTTCGAGCGGGGGTGGGGATACGCAGTATTTT. Translating gives CASSVRPISSGGGDTQYF.

This clone came up a few times. The V gene is TRBV13, the J gene TRBJ2-7, with D tentatively TRBD2 (5 bases). V lost 4 bases and J lost 0, with 22 bases in between. This CDR3 comprises 18 residues. Germline assignment: CDR1 PRHDT and CDR2 FYEKMQ (reference sequence). The CDR3 reads CASSSQGPRGRSSYEQYF. The CDR3 coding sequence is TGTGCCAGCAGCTCCCAAGGTCCACGGGGAAGGAGCTCCTACGAGCAGTACTTC.

The chain combines TRBV3-1 (or the pseudogene TRBV3-2) with TRBJ2-2, with a tentative D call TRBD2 (5 bases). V was cut by 1 base and J by 5 bases, with 5 bases left in between. The CDR3 runs 13 residues. Germline assignment: CDR1 LGHDT and CDR2 YNNKEL (reference sequence). DNA of the CDR3: TGTGCCAGCAGCCAAGGAGGGACCGGGGAGCTGTTTTTT. Translated, it gives CASSQGGTGELFF.

The CDR3 sequence is CASSLMGLQNEQFF. The CDR3 DNA reads as TGTGCCAGCAGCTTAATGGGACTGCAGAATGAGCAGTTCTTC. This chain connects TRBV11-2 to TRBJ2-1; tentatively, D is TRBD2 (6 bases). The CDR3 spans 14 residues. Germline assignment: CDR1 SGHAT and CDR2 FQNNGV. Trimming left V 2 bases short and J 7 bases short, with 12 bases between. The complete variable domain, with remaining parts taken from reference TRBV11-2 and TRBJ2-1, reads EAGVAQSPRYKIIEKRQSVAFWCNPISGHATLYWYQQILGQGPKLLIQFQNNGVVDDSQLPKDRFSAERLKGVDSTLKIQPAKLEDSAVYLCASSLMGLQNEQFFGPGTRLTVL.

The gene calls are TRBV7-6 and TRBJ2-6; D unclear. CDR3 size: 15 residues. V dropped 0 bases and J dropped 5 bases, with 8 bases sitting between them. Germline values: CDR1 SGHVS, CDR2 FNYEAQ. CDR3 in DNA: TGTGCCAGCAGCTTAGCTCCGGGTTGGGCCAACGTCCTGACTTTC. Encoded protein: CASSLAPGWANVLTF. Looking up the rest from reference TRBV7-6 and TRBJ2-6 gives the full variable domain: GAGVSQSPRYKVTKRGQDVALRCDPISGHVSLYWYRQALGQGPEFLTYFNYEAQQDKSGLPNDRFSAERPEGSISTLTIQRTEQRDSAMYRCASSLAPGWANVLTFGAGSRLTVL.

The chain uses TRBV29-1 and TRBJ2-3, with D possibly TRBD1 on 6 matching bases. Germline V gene lookup returns CDR1 SQVTM and CDR2 ANQGSEA. The CDR3 runs to 16 residues. Trimming removed 6 bases from V and 0 bases from J, with 19 bases in between. CDR3 bases: TGCAGCGTCGGGGAGCTTTCTAGGGGGAGCACAGATACGCAGTATTTT. It translates to CSVGELSRGSTDTQYF.

V is TRBV6-1 and J is TRBJ2-3; 9 nucleotides line up with TRBD2. The CDR3 consists of 16 residues. Germline V gene lookup returns CDR1 MNHNS and CDR2 SASEGT. V lost 3 bases, J lost 6 bases, and 10 bases stayed unmatched. CDR3 nucleotide sequence: TGTGCCAGCAGTGAGATGGCTAGCGGGGCGGTGGATACGCAGTATTTT. Amino acids: CASSEMASGAVDTQYF.

The chain combines TRBV3-1 (or the pseudogene TRBV3-2) with TRBJ1-4; D gene uncertain. Germline V lookup: CDR1 LGHDT, CDR2 YNNKEL (reference sequence). V lost 0 bases and J lost 5, with 16 bases in between. CDR3 length: 17 residues. CDR3 DNA sequence: TGTGCCAGCAGCCAAGATAAGTATGAGCCGGAGAATGAAAAACTGTTTTTT. Translation: CASSQDKYEPENEKLFF.

The J gene is TRBJ1-1, the V gene TRBV18, with 10 positions matching TRBD1. This CDR3 region has 14 residues. In germline, CDR1 is KGHSH, CDR2 LQKENI. The V gene end was trimmed by 6 bases and the J gene end by 4 bases; junction bases not matched to a gene: 5. CDR3 coding DNA: TGTGCCAGCTCCCTGCGACAGGGGGCCACTGAAGCTTTCTTT. Its translation is CASSLRQGATEAFF.

The J gene is TRBJ1-5, the V gene TRBV11-2; D gene unclear. V dropped 5 bases and J dropped 4 bases, with 9 bases sitting between them. Germline V gene data show CDR1 as SGHAT and CDR2 as FQNNGV. CDR3 length: 13 residues. CDR3 in amino acids: CASSPAGNQPQHF. Here the CDR3 DNA reads TGTGCCAGCAGCCCCGCAGGAAATCAGCCCCAGCATTTT.